What follows describes a single TCR beta chain. The target antigen is unknown. From germline, CDR1 is SGHDN and CDR2 FVKESK. The CDR3 has 16 residues. V dropped 6 bases and J dropped 0 bases, with 15 bases sitting between them. The TCR cDNA carried a universal primer site and UMIs from 5'RACE template switching. TCRdb re-called the 5' RACE reads through MiXCR, storing one row per CDR3 protein. The table has 250,000 to 350,000 distinct CDR3 sequences, less than 9.5% seen once. This entry comes from a study of T cells after yellow fever vaccination. General study points: Booster samples showed a return of most primary-vaccination clones (roughly 96% CD4, 80% to 90% CD8).

This clonotype was sampled from a man between 18 and 35 years old who received the YFV17D yellow fever vaccine. This chain connects TRBV14 to TRBJ2-1, with TRBD1 as a possible D gene (5 bases). This specimen consisted of CD4+ T cells sorted from PBMCs, obtained 5 days after the yellow fever booster vaccination. The CDR3 DNA reads TGTGCCAGCAGTCAATACAGGCTGAGCTCCTACAATGAGCAGTTCTTC. It yields the protein CASSQYRLSSYNEQFF.